These 19 T cell receptor beta chains were all obtained from the same sample, sequenced in a study of cytomegalovirus exposure and HLA in healthy donors. The PCR contained 60 Vbeta and 13 Jbeta primers. The data were produced by immunoSEQ multiplex PCR, yet TCRdb's version contains in-frame clones alone and is incomplete. The sample lists some 180,000 clones, around four fifths occurring once. The sample was PBMCs. The receptors stem from a man in his forties in good health and CMV-seropositive.

The chain combines TRBV6-5 with TRBJ1-1, with D possibly being TRBD1 (6 bases). Trimming pared 5 bases from V and 10 bases from J, leaving 23 bases between. Germline V gene lookup returns CDR1 MNHEY and CDR2 SVGAGI. The CDR3 is made up of 15 amino acids. Here the CDR3 reads CASSPRHDTPGVAFF. The CDR3 bases are TGTGCCAGCAGTCCTCGACATGACACTCCAGGGGTAGCTTTCTTT.

This clone has only one observation. The chain employs TRBV7-6 and TRBJ1-4, with D possibly matching TRBD1 (5 bases). CDR3 length: 15 amino acids. The germline V gene encodes CDR1 SGHVS and CDR2 FNYEAQ. The V end was cut by 4 bases, the J end by 6 bases, with 15 bases between. The CDR3 spells CASSWAGGGDEKLFF. DNA of the CDR3: TGTGCCAGCAGCTGGGCGGGGGGAGGCGATGAAAAACTGTTTTTT.

This chain uses TRBV18 with TRBJ1-3; D is perhaps TRBD1 (5 bases). V lost 0 bases, J lost 6 bases, and 9 bases lay in between. In germline, CDR1 is KGHSH, CDR2 LQKENI. The CDR3 is made up of 14 amino acids. This CDR3 reads CASSPPTDLNTIYF. In DNA, the CDR3 is TGTGCCAGCTCACCACCGACAGACTTAAACACCATATATTTT.

The genes are TRBV19 and TRBJ2-7; 8 nucleotides line up with TRBD2. V shed 1 base and J 0 bases; nucleotides not matched to a gene: 2. This CDR3 is 15 amino acids long. In germline, CDR1 is LNHDA, CDR2 SQIVND (reference sequence). Here the CDR3 DNA reads TGTGCCAGTAGTATAGCGGGAGGGATCTCCTACGAGCAGTACTTC. It specifies CASSIAGGISYEQYF. The full variable domain, its missing parts supplied by reference TRBV19 and TRBJ2-7, is DGGITQSPKYLFRKEGQNVTLSCEQNLNHDAMYWYRQDPGQGLRLIYYSQIVNDFQKGDIAEGYSVSREKKESFPLTVTSAQKNPTAFYLCASSIAGGISYEQYFGPGTRLTVT.

The genes are TRBV5-1 and TRBJ2-7; 11 bases map to TRBD2. Germline trimming cut 3 bases from V and 4 bases from J; bases unmatched to any gene: 12. The germline CDR1 and CDR2 sequences are SGHRS and YFSETQ. The CDR3 is made up of 17 amino acids. For the CDR3, the DNA is TGCGCCAGCAGCTCGAAACCGACTAGCGGGACTTCTTACGAGCAGTACTTC. This gives the protein CASSSKPTSGTSYEQYF.

The chain links TRBV5-1 to TRBJ2-3, with TRBD1 as a possible D gene (5 bases). The V gene lost 4 bases and the J gene lost 1 base, with 13 bases spanning the gap. The CDR3 is 15 residues long. Germline V gives CDR1 SGHRS, CDR2 YFSETQ. In nucleotides, the CDR3 is TGCGCCAGCAGCCTCAACAAAGGGGGCACAGATACGCAGTATTTT. Amino acids: CASSLNKGGTDTQYF.

The gene calls are TRBV5-1 and TRBJ1-1, with D tentatively TRBD1 (5 bases). CDR3 length equals 13 residues. Looked up from germline, CDR1 is SGHRS and CDR2 is YFSETQ. Trimming cost V 7 bases and J 4 bases, with 14 bases left between them. The CDR3 nucleotides are TGCGCCAGCTGGGAGGTAGGGGTCACTGAAGCTTTCTTT. It is translated as CASWEVGVTEAFF.

The V gene is TRBV11-3, the J gene TRBJ2-3; 7 nucleotides line up with TRBD1. Per the germline V gene, CDR1 is SGHNT and CDR2 is YENEEA. V shed 3 bases, J shed 1 base, and the junction held 7 bases outside the gene matches. The CDR3 sequence is 16 residues long. As DNA, the CDR3 is TGTGCCAGCAGCTTGCAGACAGGGCTGGGCACAGATACGCAGTATTTT. This sequence encodes CASSLQTGLGTDTQYF. Based on the CDR3 plus reference TRBV11-3 and TRBJ2-3, the full variable domain is EAGVVQSPRYKIIEKKQPVAFWCNPISGHNTLYWYLQNLGQGPELLIRYENEEAVDDSQLPKDRFSAERLKGVDSTLKIQPAELGDSAVYLCASSLQTGLGTDTQYFGPGTRLTVL.

The chain employs TRBV7-9 and TRBJ1-4; the D gene is possibly TRBD1 (5 bases). The CDR3 contains 14 residues. V lost 5 bases and J 5 bases, leaving 12 bases between the germline ends. Germline V gives CDR1 SEHNR, CDR2 FQNEAQ (reference sequence). The CDR3 loop is CASSSRDANEKLFF. The CDR3 DNA sequence: TGTGCCAGCAGCAGCAGGGATGCGAATGAAAAACTGTTTTTT.

This rearrangement joins TRBV7-9 to TRBJ2-4; possibly TRBD1 for D (6 bases). V lost 1 base and J 11 bases, leaving 15 bases between the germline ends. The CDR3 loop spans 14 amino acids. Germline V gives CDR1 SEHNR, CDR2 FQNEAQ (reference sequence). The CDR3 nucleotides are TGTGCCAGCAGCTTAGTTGGCGCCGCAGGGGTTCAGTACTTC. Translating it yields CASSLVGAAGVQYF.

This clone was picked up one time. The chain joins TRBV10-3 to TRBJ1-2; 8 bases are shared with TRBD1. After removal of 4 bases from V and 8 bases from J, the junction contained 9 bases not matched to a gene. This CDR3 has 14 residues. Per the germline V gene, CDR1 is ENHRY and CDR2 is SYGVKD. DNA of the CDR3: TGTGCCATCAGTGCCCCCGGGACAGGAGGAGGCTACACCTTC. It encodes CAISAPGTGGGYTF.

V usage is TRBV11-3 and J usage is TRBJ2-5, with D unresolved. The J call may be incorrect, as the DNA end agrees better with TRBJ2-7. Germline assignment: CDR1 SGHNT and CDR2 YENEEA. The length of the CDR3 is 14 residues. CDR3 DNA: TGTGCCAGCAGCTCTCACTCGAGCTCCTACGAGCAGTACTTC. Its protein product is CASSSHSSSYEQYF.

The chain links TRBV28 to TRBJ1-2; TRBD1 matches 8 bases. CDR1 is MDHEN and CDR2 is SYDVKM in the germline V gene. The CDR3 has 15 amino acids. The ends lost 6 bases at V and 2 bases at J; junction bases unmatched: 8. CDR3 sequence (DNA): TGTGCCAGCAGCCGTCCTCACAGGGGGAACTATGGCTACACCTTC. It yields the protein CASSRPHRGNYGYTF.

The chain joins TRBV10-2 to TRBJ1-2; D may be TRBD1 (6 bases). The CDR3 sequence is 13 residues long. Germline CDR1 and CDR2: WSHSY and SAAADI. Trimming left V 3 bases short and J 9 bases short, with 14 bases between. The CDR3 DNA is TGCGCCAGCAGTGATGGGTGGGGGCCCCGCTACACCTTC. Amino acid sequence: CASSDGWGPRYTF.

The V and J genes are TRBV5-1 and TRBJ1-3; no clear D gene. Germline V lookup: CDR1 SGHRS, CDR2 YFSETQ. The CDR3 length is 13 residues. With 5 bases removed from V and 0 bases from J, the gap between germline ends came to 6 bases. CDR3 sequence reads: CASSFNSGNTIYF. CDR3 sequence (DNA): TGCGCCAGCAGTTTTAACTCTGGAAACACCATATATTTT.

The V call is TRBV27, the J call TRBJ2-7; 9 bases agree with TRBD2. CDR1 MNHEY and CDR2 SMNVEV come from the germline V gene (reference sequence). The CDR3 is 17 amino acids. V was clipped by 2 bases and J by 2 bases; unmatched bases: 10. CDR3 region: CASSLKSQLAGPYEQYF. The CDR3 DNA sequence: TGTGCCAGCAGTTTAAAGTCCCAGCTAGCGGGGCCCTACGAGCAGTACTTC.

Concerning this clone: Its ends do not fully match the called genes, so a read error is possible. V and J are TRBV7-9 and TRBJ1-2; 7 bases align to TRBD1. The CDR3 runs to 16 residues. Germline V gene data show CDR1 as SEHNR and CDR2 as FQNEAQ (reference sequence). CDR3: CSSSSRQGDSDYGYTF. Here the CDR3 DNA reads TGTTCCAGCAGCTCCCGACAGGGCGACTCAGACTATGGCTACACCTTC.

This sequence joins TRBV5-6 and TRBJ2-1; TRBD2 matches 10 bases. Germline CDR1 SGHDT, CDR2 YYEEEE. V gave up 4 bases and J gave up 4 bases; unmatched junction bases: 8. The CDR3 spans 16 residues. CDR3 sequence reads: CASSTTGTSVYNEQFF. As DNA, the CDR3 is TGTGCCAGCAGCACAACAGGGACTAGCGTATACAATGAGCAGTTCTTC.

This clone was picked up one time. This chain uses TRBV2 with TRBJ1-1; D is uncertain. V was shortened by 1 base and J by 1 base, with 7 bases between the two germline ends. Germline CDR1 is SNHLY and CDR2 is FYNNEI. This CDR3 has 14 residues. The CDR3 sequence is CASSEGRGNTEAFF. CDR3 DNA: TGTGCCAGCAGTGAAGGTCGGGGGAACACTGAAGCTTTCTTT.